The next 2 T cell receptor beta chains were all read from a single sample in a study of blood T cell repertoires in COVID-19. Here immunoSEQ multiplex PCR was the method, and the copy in TCRdb shows in-frame clones only, minus some. Here the sample spans about 26,000 clones, almost 90% being singletons. The sequencing sample was made of peripheral blood. The receptors originated from a man in his 70s with acute or convalescent COVID-19.

The chain employs TRBV7-2 and TRBJ2-3, with 7 bases fitting TRBD2. The CDR3 runs 14 residues. With 2 bases clipped from V and 6 bases from J, the junction kept 5 bases outside the gene matches. In germline, CDR1 is SGHTA, CDR2 FQGNSA. The CDR3 region has the DNA TGTGCCAGCAGCTTACTGGCGGGAGTGGATACGCAGTATTTT. Its protein product is CASSLLAGVDTQYF.

The CDR3 sequence is CSALGTGGDGYTF. The CDR3 region has the DNA TGCAGCGCTTTGGGGACAGGGGGCGATGGCTACACCTTC. This chain uses TRBV29-1 with TRBJ1-2; 12 bases agree with TRBD1. This CDR3 is built from 13 residues. Trimming took 7 bases from V and 6 from J; bases not matched to a gene: 6. The germline V gene has CDR1 SQVTM and CDR2 ANQGSEA.